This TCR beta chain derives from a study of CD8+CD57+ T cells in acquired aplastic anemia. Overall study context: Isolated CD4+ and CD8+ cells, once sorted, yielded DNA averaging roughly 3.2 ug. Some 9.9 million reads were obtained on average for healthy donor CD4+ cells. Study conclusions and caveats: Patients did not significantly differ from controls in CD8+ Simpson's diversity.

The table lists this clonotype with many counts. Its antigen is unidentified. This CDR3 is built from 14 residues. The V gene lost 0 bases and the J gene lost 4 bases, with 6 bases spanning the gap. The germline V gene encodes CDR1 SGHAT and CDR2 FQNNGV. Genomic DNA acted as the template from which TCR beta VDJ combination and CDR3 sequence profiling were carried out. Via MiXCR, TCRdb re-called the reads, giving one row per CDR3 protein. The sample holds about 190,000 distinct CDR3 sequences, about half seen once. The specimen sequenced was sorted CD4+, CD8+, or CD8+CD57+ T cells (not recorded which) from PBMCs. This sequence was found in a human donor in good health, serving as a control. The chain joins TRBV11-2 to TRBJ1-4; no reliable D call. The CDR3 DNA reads TGTGCCAGCAGCTTAGATGGAGTTAATGAAAAACTGTTTTTT. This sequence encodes CASSLDGVNEKLFF.